The source of this T cell receptor (beta chain) is a study of shared T cell receptors in the human thymus. Libraries were prepared by immunoSEQ multiplex PCR; TCRdb keeps only in-frame clonotypes and omits some of them. Here the sample spans under 700,000 clones, 75% to 85% being singletons. These data were likewise used in another study, on human thymus T cells.

Material: thymocytes. The receptor was isolated from a boy less than two years old with a congenital heart defect.

This chain's CDR3 is CASSDDRGPCEQYF. DNA for the CDR3: TGTGCCAGCAGCGATGACAGGGGGCCCTGCGAGCAGTACTTC. V usage is TRBV2 and J usage is TRBJ2-7; 10 positions match TRBD1. With V trimmed by 6 bases and J by 6 bases, 8 bases remained unmatched. The CDR3 is 14 residues long. Per the germline V gene, CDR1 is SNHLY and CDR2 is FYNNEI.